The T cell receptor beta chain under discussion was sequenced for a study of cytomegalovirus exposure and HLA in healthy donors. The study ran its PCR with 60 Vbeta and 13 Jbeta primers. Sequencing was performed with immunoSEQ multiplex PCR; in TCRdb, only in-frame clones are kept and a portion is missing. The sample consists of about 110,000 clones, roughly 71% of them appearing once. J was trimmed by 7 bases and V by 4 bases; bases with no gene match: 12. Germline CDR1 reads GTSNPN; CDR2 reads SVGIG (reference sequence). The CDR3 has 15 amino acids. The material sequenced was PBMCs. The source of this sequence is a male donor in good health and CMV-seropositive. This chain connects TRBV30 to TRBJ1-4, with 7 bases identical to TRBD1. CDR3 protein: CAWTPGQGGGEKLFF. In DNA form, the CDR3 reads TGTGCCTGGACCCCCGGGCAGGGGGGAGGTGAAAAACTGTTTTTT.